This T cell receptor beta chain appears in the sequencing data of a study of blood T cell repertoires in COVID-19. Study-level background: Sites in the United States, Italy and Spain provided acute and convalescent COVID-19 samples.

CDR1 is SNHLY and CDR2 is FYNNEI in the germline V gene. This CDR3 has 13 amino acids. Trimming cost V 6 bases and J 5 bases; bases outside gene matches: 6. Original processing notes: Amplification of reference gene primers provided the estimated nucleated cell counts. Sequencing was performed with immunoSEQ multiplex PCR; in TCRdb, only in-frame clones are kept and a portion is missing. The V and J calls and clone size are taken from that table; D and trimming were inferred from the DNA. The repertoire holds about 340,000 clones, with more than 70% as singletons. The chain employs TRBV2 and TRBJ1-1; 7 bases are a match to TRBD1. Source material: peripheral blood. This receptor was taken from a man between 25 and 39 years old with active or convalescent COVID-19. As DNA, the CDR3 is TGTGCCAGCAGAGTTGACAGGGCTACTGAAGCTTTCTTT. It specifies CASRVDRATEAFF.